The sequence of this TCR beta chain was determined in a study of blood T cell repertoires in COVID-19. Study information: The United States, Italy and Spain were the sources of the acute and convalescent COVID-19 samples.

The V and J ends lost 4 bases and 10 bases, in that order; junction bases with no gene match: 15. CDR3 length: 15 amino acids. The germline gives CDR1 LNHDA, CDR2 SQIVND (reference sequence). The table came from immunoSEQ multiplex PCR; TCRdb's copy has only in-frame clones and leaves some out. The table lists about 83,000 clones, more than 65% of them singletons. The sequence was collected from an elderly woman with active or convalescent COVID-19. Specimen: peripheral blood. This chain joins TRBV19 and TRBJ2-5; TRBD1 matches at 7 bases. The CDR3 nucleotides are TGTGCCAGTAGTACCCCCGGGACAGTGACGGGTGTCCAGTACTTC. Protein sequence: CASSTPGTVTGVQYF.